The sequence of this TCR beta chain was determined in a study of T cell responses to AZD1222 COVID-19 vaccine. In germline, CDR1 is SGDLS, CDR2 YYNGEE. This CDR3 has 15 residues. With V trimmed by 1 base and J by 7 bases, 6 bases remained unmatched. As for this clone: The antigen is unknown.

Study results and caveats: Most donors were white British and more were female, and clonal diversity was possibly underestimated. The study identified only 6 or 7 AZD1222 recipients as seropositive at baseline. Targets within unmutated variant regions were reportedly found for nearly half of spike-specific TCRs.

Produced via immunoSEQ multiplex PCR; TCRdb's table is partial and in-frame only. The sample consists of over 100,000 clones, roughly nine tenths of them appearing once. Sequencing used peripheral blood, obtained 28 days after the second dose of the MenACWY control vaccine. The rearrangement links TRBV9 to TRBJ2-1; 9 bases are a match to TRBD2. The TCR was taken from an adult who received the MenACWY meningococcal vaccine as a control. The CDR3 is CASSVSAGGGNEQFF. The CDR3, as DNA: TGTGCCAGCAGCGTATCAGCGGGGGGTGGAAATGAGCAGTTCTTC.